This TCR beta chain was identified in a study of Ad26.COV2.S vaccination and SARS-CoV-2 variants. For the study at large: Doses of Ad26.COV2.S were injected into muscle once or twice, 56 days apart.

Study-wide findings and caveats: Vaccinees showed greater spike-specific TCR breadth than placebo recipients.

As for treatment: around 19 received Ad26.COV2.S at low or high dose, single or two shots; roughly 5 received placebo; per-sample allocation not given. Repertoires come from day 63 after the first vaccine or placebo injection. Germline values: CDR1 MNHEY, CDR2 SVGAGI. The V and J ends lost 6 bases and 3 bases, in that order; junction bases with no gene match: 4. This CDR3 spans 13 amino acids. Some clones are missing from TCRdb's copy, which holds only in-frame ones; the method was immunoSEQ multiplex PCR. Of a few hundred thousand clones in the sample, roughly 87% were seen once. In regard to this clone: Its antigen remains unidentified.

The sequence was collected from a person aged 18 to 59 who received the Ad26.COV2.S COVID-19 vaccine or a placebo. Here the sequenced sample was peripheral blood, taken in a trial of Ad26.COV2.S vaccine versus placebo. V and J are TRBV6-5 and TRBJ1-1, with 7 nucleotides matching TRBD1. The CDR3 is CASRWTGYTEAFF. CDR3 DNA sequence: TGTGCCAGCAGGTGGACAGGCTACACTGAAGCTTTCTTT.